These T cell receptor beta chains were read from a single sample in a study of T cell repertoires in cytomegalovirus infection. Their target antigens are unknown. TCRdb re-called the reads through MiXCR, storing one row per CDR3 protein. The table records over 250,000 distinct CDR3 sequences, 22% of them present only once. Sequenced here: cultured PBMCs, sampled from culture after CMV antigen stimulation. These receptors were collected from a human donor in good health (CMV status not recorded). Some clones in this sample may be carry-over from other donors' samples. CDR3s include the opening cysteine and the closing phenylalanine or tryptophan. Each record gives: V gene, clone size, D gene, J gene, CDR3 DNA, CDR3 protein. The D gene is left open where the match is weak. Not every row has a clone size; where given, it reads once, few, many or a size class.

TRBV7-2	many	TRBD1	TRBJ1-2	TGTGCCAGCAGCTCCATGAGCACCGGGACAGGGGGCGGCTACACCTTC	CASSSMSTGTGGGYTF
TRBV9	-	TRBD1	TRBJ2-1	TGTGCCAGCAGCCGAGACAGGGATGTAAATGAGCAGTTCTTC	CASSRDRDVNEQFF
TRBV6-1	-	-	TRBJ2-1	TGTGCCAGCAGTATACAGGACAGCTCCTACAATGAGCAGTTCTTC	CASSIQDSSYNEQFF
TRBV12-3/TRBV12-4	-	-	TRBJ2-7	TGTGCCAGCAGTTTCGGAACAACTTCCTACGAGCAGTACTTC	CASSFGTTSYEQYF
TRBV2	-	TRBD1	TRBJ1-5	TGTGCCAGCAGTCTACGGACAGGAACTAGCAATCAGCCCCAGCATTTT	CASSLRTGTSNQPQHF
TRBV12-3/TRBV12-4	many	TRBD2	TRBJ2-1	TGTGCCAGCAGACCCTACGGGAGGGCCGGGGATGAGCAGTTCTTC	CASRPYGRAGDEQFF
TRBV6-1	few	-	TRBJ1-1	TGTGCCAGCAGTGAAGTGGGGGTAGGCACTGAAGCTTTCTTT	CASSEVGVGTEAFF
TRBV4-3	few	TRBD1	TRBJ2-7	TGCGCCAGCAGCCAAGATCGGAGACAGGGTATCTACGAGCAGTACTTC	CASSQDRRQGIYEQYF
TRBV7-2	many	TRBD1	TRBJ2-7	TGTGCCAGCGGGACAGTGGTCTACGAGCAGTACTTC	CASGTVVYEQYF
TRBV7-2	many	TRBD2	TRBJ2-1	TGTGCCAGCAGCAGTGGACTAGCACAGAGCTCCTACAATGAGCAGTTCTTC	CASSSGLAQSSYNEQFF
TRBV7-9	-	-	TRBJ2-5	TGTGCCAGCAGCACAGCAGCTTTGCGGTTGACACAAGAGACCCAGTACTTC	CASSTAALRLTQETQYF
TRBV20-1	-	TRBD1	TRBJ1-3	TGCAGTTGCCTTTTAGGGACAGCCTCTGGAAACACCATATATTTT	CSCLLGTASGNTIYF
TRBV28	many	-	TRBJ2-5	TGTGCCAGCAGGTCCTACCAAGAGACCCAGTACTTC	CASRSYQETQYF
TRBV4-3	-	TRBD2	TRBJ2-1	TGCGCCTTACAGGGACTAGCGGGAGTGGAGCAGTTCTTC	CALQGLAGVEQFF
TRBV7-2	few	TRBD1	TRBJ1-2	TGTGCCAGCAGCTCTACAGGGGGAAGGCGAACCTATGGCTACACCTTC	CASSSTGGRRTYGYTF
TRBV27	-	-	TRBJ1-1	TGTGCCAGCAGTTTATTAGGGGTGTTGAACACTGAAGCTTTCTTT	CASSLLGVLNTEAFF
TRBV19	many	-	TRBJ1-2	TGTGCCAGTTGTTGTGACAGCTATGCCGGGGGCTACACCTTC	CASCCDSYAGGYTF
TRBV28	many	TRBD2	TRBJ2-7	TGTGCCAGCACCGTCTCCGGGACTACCTACGAGCAGTACTTC	CASTVSGTTYEQYF
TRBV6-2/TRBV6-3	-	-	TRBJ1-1	TGTGCCAGCAGCTTCATACCCCAGGGTCAAGGTGAAGCTTTCTTT	CASSFIPQGQGEAFF
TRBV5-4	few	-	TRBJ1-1	TGTGCCAGCAGCTCTAAGGGGGGGATACAGGGTTCCTCTGAAGCTTTCTTT	CASSSKGGIQGSSEAFF
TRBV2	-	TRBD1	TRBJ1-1	TGTGCCAGCAGCCCCCGGGACAGGGACACTGAAGCTTTCTTT	CASSPRDRDTEAFF
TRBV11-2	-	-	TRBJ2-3	TGTGCCAGCAGCCAACCCTCATTTTTCCTTAAAAGCACAGATACGCAGTATTTT	CASSQPSFFLKSTDTQYF
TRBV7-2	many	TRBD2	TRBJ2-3	TGTGCCAGCAGCTTAGGGTCCGGGAGGGTCTCGAGCACAGATACGCAGTATTTT	CASSLGSGRVSSTDTQYF
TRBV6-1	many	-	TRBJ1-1	TGTGCCAGCAGTCTTCAGGGGAATTCGTACTTCTTT	CASSLQGNSYFF
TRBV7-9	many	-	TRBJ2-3	TGTGCCAGCAGCTTAGGTGACGTCGCCTCCACAGATACGCAGTATTTT	CASSLGDVASTDTQYF
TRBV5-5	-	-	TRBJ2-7	TGTGCCAGCAGCTTGGACAGAAAAGGGGGCGAGCAGTACTTC	CASSLDRKGGEQYF
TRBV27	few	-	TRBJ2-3	TGTGCCAGCAGTTTACGGCTAACTAGCACAGATACGCAGTATTTT	CASSLRLTSTDTQYF
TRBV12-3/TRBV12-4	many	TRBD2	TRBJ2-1	TGTGCCAGCAGACCGCGACTAGCGGGAGGGCCCCACAATGAGCAGTTCTTC	CASRPRLAGGPHNEQFF
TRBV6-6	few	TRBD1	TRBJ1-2	TGTGCCAGCAGTTACAGGGGGCCCGATGGCTACACCTTC	CASSYRGPDGYTF
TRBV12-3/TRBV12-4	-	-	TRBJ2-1	TGTGCCAGCAGTCCCCGAACAACTCGGGGTGAGCAGTTCTTC	CASSPRTTRGEQFF
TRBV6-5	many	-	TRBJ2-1	TGTGCCAGCAGTACCGAGCGGTCCCGGAGGTATGAGCAGTTCTTC	CASSTERSRRYEQFF
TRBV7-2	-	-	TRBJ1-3	TGTGCCAGCAGCGTCTCGGGAAGCTCTGGAAACACCATATATTTT	CASSVSGSSGNTIYF
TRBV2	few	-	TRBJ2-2	TGTGCCAGCACCGAACTGGGTTACACCGGGGAGCTGTTTTTT	CASTELGYTGELFF
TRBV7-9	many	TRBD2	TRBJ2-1	TGTGCCAGCAGGCTATCAGCGGGAGGTGGTAATGAGCAGTTCTTC	CASRLSAGGGNEQFF
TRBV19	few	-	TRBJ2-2	TGTGCCAGTAGTATTGTCGGGATTCCGAACACCGGGGAGCTGTTTTTT	CASSIVGIPNTGELFF
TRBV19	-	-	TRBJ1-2	TGTGCCAGCCTTGACAGGAGATATAACTATGGCTACACCTTC	CASLDRRYNYGYTF
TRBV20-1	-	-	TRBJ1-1	TGCAGTGCGCAGGGGTTTTCGTACCCGAACACTGAAGCTTTCTTT	CSAQGFSYPNTEAFF
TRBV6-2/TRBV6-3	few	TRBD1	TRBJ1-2	TGTGCCAGCAGCTCAGAGGGGGCATCGTCGGTTGCCTATGGCTACACCTTC	CASSSEGASSVAYGYTF
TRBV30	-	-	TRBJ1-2	TGTGCCTGGAGTCACGACCACCGAGGCTACACCTTC	CAWSHDHRGYTF
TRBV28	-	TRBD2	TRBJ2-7	TGTGCCAGCAGTGAAGCGGGAGAGGGCAACGAGCAGTACTTC	CASSEAGEGNEQYF
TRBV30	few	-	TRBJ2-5	TGTGCCTGGAGTAGAGGAAACGAAGAGACCCAGTACTTC	CAWSRGNEETQYF
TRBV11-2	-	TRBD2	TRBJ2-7	TGTGCCAGCAGCTTAGTTCTAGCGGGAAAATACGAGCAGTACTTC	CASSLVLAGKYEQYF
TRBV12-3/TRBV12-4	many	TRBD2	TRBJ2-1	TGTGCCAGCAGTTTGGGGACGGAGGAAGCGGGAGTGGGGTTCAATGAGCAGTTCTTC	CASSLGTEEAGVGFNEQFF
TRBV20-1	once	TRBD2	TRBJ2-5	TGCAGTGCTCCTGGCTTAGCGGGAGCGGGGGAGACCCAGTACTTC	CSAPGLAGAGETQYF
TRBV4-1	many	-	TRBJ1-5	TGCGCCAGCAGCCAAGAAGTGACAGATAGCAATCAGCCCCAGCATTTT	CASSQEVTDSNQPQHF
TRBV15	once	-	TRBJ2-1	TGTGCCACCAGCAGAGACTGGACCAATGAGCAGTTCTTC	CATSRDWTNEQFF
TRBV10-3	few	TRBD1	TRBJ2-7	TGTGCCATCAGTGGGACAGGGGACGAGCAGTACTTC	CAISGTGDEQYF
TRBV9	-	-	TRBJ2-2	TGTGCCAGCAGCGATCCTCCGGGGCGGACCGGGGAGCTGTTTTTT	CASSDPPGRTGELFF
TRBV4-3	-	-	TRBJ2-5	TGCGCCAGCAGCCAAGGGTGGGAGAATACCGGAGAGACCCAGTACTTC	CASSQGWENTGETQYF
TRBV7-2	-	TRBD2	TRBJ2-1	TGTGCCAGCAGCTCCCGGACTAGCGGGAGGGATGAGCAGTTCTTC	CASSSRTSGRDEQFF
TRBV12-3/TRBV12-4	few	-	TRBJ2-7	TGTGCCAGCAGTTTGGGGATAGAAAGTTTCTACGAGCAGTACTTC	CASSLGIESFYEQYF
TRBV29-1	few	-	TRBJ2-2	TGCAGCGCCGACCCGGGCCCGGGGACCGGGGAGCTGTTTTTT	CSADPGPGTGELFF
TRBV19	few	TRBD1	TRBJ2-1	TGTGCCAGTCGTAGACAGGGGGCAGGACGGAATGAGCAGTTCTTC	CASRRQGAGRNEQFF